A single sample gave rise to the 14 T cell receptor beta chains below, sequenced in a study of T cells in Graves' hyperthyroidism and ophthalmopathy. The TCR beta CDR3 regions underwent amplification using RNA transcripts as the source. Carried out on the TCR CDR3, a first-round RT-PCR used the HTBI primer set. Using its own MiXCR run on the multiplex PCR reads, TCRdb lists one record per CDR3 protein. The table has under 350,000 distinct CDR3 sequences, roughly an eighth seen once. Sequencing was performed on blood. These receptors originate from a woman between 40 and 55 years old with Graves' ophthalmopathy.

This clonotype was counted between two and nine times. The chain couples TRBV19 to TRBJ2-7; 9 bases align to TRBD1. Unmatched junction bases numbered 4, after V lost 5 bases and J lost 5 bases. The CDR3 spans 13 residues. Germline V CDR1 and CDR2: LNHDA, SQIVND (reference sequence). The CDR3 here is CASSENRGHEQYF. The CDR3 nucleotides read TGTGCCAGTAGTGAAAACAGGGGGCACGAGCAGTACTTC.

This clonotype showed up many times. The V call is TRBV12-3 or TRBV12-4, the J call TRBJ2-7, with a tentative D call TRBD1 (5 bases). V dropped 4 bases and J dropped 0 bases, with 16 bases sitting between them. The CDR3 length is 16 residues. The CDR3 DNA is TGTGCCAGCAGTTGGAGACGGACAACAGCCTCCTACGAGCAGTACTTC. Its translation is CASSWRRTTASYEQYF.

This clonotype was seen repeatedly, ten times or more. This sequence joins TRBV15 and TRBJ1-5; D uncertain. In germline, CDR1 is LNHNV, CDR2 YYDKDF (reference sequence). The CDR3 runs to 15 residues. V was shortened by 0 bases and J by 1 base, with 7 bases between the two germline ends. The CDR3 nucleotides are TGTGCCACCAGCAGAGATTCCGGGAGCAATCAGCCCCAGCATTTT. It specifies CATSRDSGSNQPQHF.

This clonotype was recorded at least ten times. The gene calls are TRBV28 and TRBJ1-4; D ambiguous. Per germline, CDR1 MDHEN and CDR2 SYDVKM. This CDR3 has 15 amino acids. V was pared by 1 base and J by 0 bases, with 6 bases between. Written as DNA, the CDR3 is TGTGCCAGCAGTTTATCAGCCACAACTAATGAAAAACTGTTTTTT. Amino acid sequence: CASSLSATTNEKLFF.

This clonotype was recorded a few times. The CDR3 coding sequence is TGTGCCAGCAGCCAAGTCAAATGGGCAGGGGTTGGCTATGGCTACACCTTC. Amino acid sequence: CASSQVKWAGVGYGYTF. The rearrangement links TRBV14 to TRBJ1-2, with a tentative D call TRBD1 (6 bases). Germline CDR1 SGHDN, CDR2 FVKESK. Trimming removed 1 base at V and 4 bases at J, with 19 bases between. This CDR3 has 17 amino acids.

The genes are TRBV5-4 and TRBJ2-1, with 7 bases matching TRBD1. This CDR3 has 19 amino acids. Germline CDR1 reads SGHNT; CDR2 reads YYREEE (reference sequence). With 2 bases clipped from V and 5 bases from J, the junction kept 19 bases outside the gene matches. The CDR3 sequence: CASSFPTGSMVNFNNEQFF. CDR3 nucleotide sequence: TGTGCCAGCAGCTTCCCGACAGGGTCGATGGTCAACTTTAACAATGAGCAGTTCTTC.

Only a few counts were recorded for this clonotype. J is TRBJ2-7 and V is TRBV15, with D unresolved. The CDR3 consists of 13 residues. The V gene's germline CDR1 is LNHNV and CDR2 YYDKDF (reference sequence). V lost 1 base to trimming and J lost 6 bases, with 10 bases between them. The CDR3 sequence is CATSRGARSEQYF. For the CDR3, the DNA is TGTGCCACCAGCAGAGGCGCTAGATCCGAGCAGTACTTC.

This clonotype was detected many times. The chain has TRBV29-1 and TRBJ2-3, with 10 bases lining up with TRBD1. This CDR3 is 14 amino acids long. The germline V gene has CDR1 SQVTM and CDR2 ANQGSEA. The trim removed 5 bases at V and 7 bases at J, leaving 9 bases unmatched. CDR3 coding DNA: TGCAGCGTTCTTGGCGGGACAGGGGAAAATACGCAGTATTTT. It yields the protein CSVLGGTGENTQYF.

This clonotype was detected many times. The chain combines TRBV6-2 or TRBV6-3 with TRBJ1-1, with 8 positions matching TRBD1. Germline V gene lookup returns CDR1 MNHEY and CDR2 SVGEGT. The CDR3 contains 18 residues. The ends lost 0 bases at V and 5 bases at J; junction bases unmatched: 14. In nucleotides, the CDR3 is TGTGCCAGCAGTTACTCAGCCGGGACAGGCGTCCCCCGGACTGAAGCTTTCTTT. It specifies CASSYSAGTGVPRTEAFF.

This clonotype was seen more than once but under ten times. The chain has TRBV7-9 and TRBJ2-3; D is ambiguous. The V gene lost 2 bases and the J gene lost 7 bases, with 22 bases spanning the gap. The CDR3 totals 17 residues. Germline V gene data show CDR1 as SEHNR and CDR2 as FQNEAQ (reference sequence). CDR3 in DNA: TGTGCCAGCAGCTTATTTCCTCGGCGAGGACCGATATATACGCAGTATTTT. It is translated as CASSLFPRRGPIYTQYF.

The sample holds many counts of this clonotype. The chain carries TRBV7-8 and TRBJ2-5, with TRBD1 matching 10 bases. The CDR3 loop spans 14 amino acids. Trimming removed 5 bases from V and 7 bases from J; junction bases left unmatched: 7. Germline V gene lookup returns CDR1 SGHVS and CDR2 FQNEAQ. This CDR3 reads CASSVTGGAGTQYF. CDR3 bases: TGTGCCAGCAGCGTGACAGGGGGCGCGGGGACCCAGTACTTC.

This clonotype was observed a handful of times. The V and J genes are TRBV5-1 and TRBJ2-7; D ambiguous. This CDR3 has 13 amino acids. Germline V gives CDR1 SGHRS, CDR2 YFSETQ. V dropped 0 bases and J dropped 3 bases, with 7 bases sitting between them. The CDR3 DNA reads as TGCGCCAGCAGCTTGGGAAGTTTCTACGAGCAGTACTTC. This sequence encodes CASSLGSFYEQYF.

This clonotype was seen a few times. The rearrangement links TRBV9 to TRBJ1-2; 8 nucleotides align to TRBD1. Germline trimming cut 4 bases from V and 4 bases from J; bases unmatched to any gene: 6. Per the germline V gene, CDR1 is SGDLS and CDR2 is YYNGEE. The CDR3 totals 14 residues. The CDR3 here is CASSLDRGIYGYTF. The CDR3, as DNA: TGTGCCAGCAGCTTAGACAGGGGAATCTATGGCTACACCTTC.

The chain combines TRBV20-1 with TRBJ2-1; the D is unclear. Germline CDR1 and CDR2: DFQATT and SNEGSKA (reference sequence). The CDR3 is made up of 15 amino acids. The V gene lost 0 bases and the J gene lost 1 base, with 10 bases spanning the gap. The CDR3 sequence is CSARDIRISYNEQFF. The CDR3, as DNA: TGCAGTGCTAGAGATATTAGGATATCCTACAATGAGCAGTTCTTC.